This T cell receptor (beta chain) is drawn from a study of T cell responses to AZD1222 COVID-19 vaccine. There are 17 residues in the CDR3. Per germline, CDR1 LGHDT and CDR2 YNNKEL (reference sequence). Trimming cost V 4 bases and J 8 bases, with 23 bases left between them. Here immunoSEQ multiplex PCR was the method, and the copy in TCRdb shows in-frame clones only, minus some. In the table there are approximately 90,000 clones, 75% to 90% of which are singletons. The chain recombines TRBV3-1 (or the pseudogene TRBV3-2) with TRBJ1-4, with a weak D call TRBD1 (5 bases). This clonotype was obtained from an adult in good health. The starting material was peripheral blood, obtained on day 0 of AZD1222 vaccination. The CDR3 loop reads CASSLFHQGGNREKLFF. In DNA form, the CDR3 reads TGTGCCAGCAGCCTCTTCCACCAGGGCGGTAATCGGGAAAAACTGTTTTTT.